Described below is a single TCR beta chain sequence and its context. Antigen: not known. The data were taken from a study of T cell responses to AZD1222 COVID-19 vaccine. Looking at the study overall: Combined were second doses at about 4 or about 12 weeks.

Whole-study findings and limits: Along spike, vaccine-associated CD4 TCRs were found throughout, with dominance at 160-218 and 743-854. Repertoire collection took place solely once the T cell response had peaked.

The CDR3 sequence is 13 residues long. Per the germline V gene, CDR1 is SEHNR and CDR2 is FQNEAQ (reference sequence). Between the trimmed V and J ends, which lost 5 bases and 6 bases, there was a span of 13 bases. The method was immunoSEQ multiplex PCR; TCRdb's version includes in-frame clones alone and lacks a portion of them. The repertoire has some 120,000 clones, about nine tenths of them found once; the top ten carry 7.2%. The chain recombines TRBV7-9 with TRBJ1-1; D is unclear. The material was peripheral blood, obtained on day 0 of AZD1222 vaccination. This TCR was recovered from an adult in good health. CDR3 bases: TGTGCCAGCAGCCCCGTGAGGTTGTCTGAAGCTTTCTTT. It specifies CASSPVRLSEAFF.